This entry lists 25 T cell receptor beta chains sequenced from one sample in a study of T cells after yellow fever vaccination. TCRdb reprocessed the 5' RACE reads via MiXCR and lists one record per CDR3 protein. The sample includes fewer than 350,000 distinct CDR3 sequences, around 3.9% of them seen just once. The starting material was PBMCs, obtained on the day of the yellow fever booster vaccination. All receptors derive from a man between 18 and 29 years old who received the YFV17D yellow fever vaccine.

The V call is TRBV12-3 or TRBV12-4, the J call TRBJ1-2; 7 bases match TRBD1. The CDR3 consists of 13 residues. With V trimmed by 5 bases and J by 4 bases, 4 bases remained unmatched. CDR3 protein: CASSGGQSYGYTF. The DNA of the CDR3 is TGTGCCAGCAGTGGGGGACAGAGCTATGGCTACACCTTC.

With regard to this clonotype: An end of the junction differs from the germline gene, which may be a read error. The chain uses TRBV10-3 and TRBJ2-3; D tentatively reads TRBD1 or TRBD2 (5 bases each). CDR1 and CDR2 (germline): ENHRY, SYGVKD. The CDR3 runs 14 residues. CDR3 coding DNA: TGTGCCATCAGTAAGTCCCGGGACGGTGATACGCAGTATTTT. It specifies CAISKSRDGDTQYF.

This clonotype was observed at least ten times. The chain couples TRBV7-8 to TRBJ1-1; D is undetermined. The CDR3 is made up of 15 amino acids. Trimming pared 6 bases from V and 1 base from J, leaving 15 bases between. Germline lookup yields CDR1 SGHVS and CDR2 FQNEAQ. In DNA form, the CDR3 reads TGTGCCAGCAGTTTCGGGCGGCATTCGAACACTGAAGCTTTCTTT. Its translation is CASSFGRHSNTEAFF.

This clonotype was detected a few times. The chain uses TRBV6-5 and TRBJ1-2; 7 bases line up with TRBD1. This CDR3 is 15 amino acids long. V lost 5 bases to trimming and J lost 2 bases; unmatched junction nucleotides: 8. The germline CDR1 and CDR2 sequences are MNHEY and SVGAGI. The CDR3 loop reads CASSSPGTVNYGYTF. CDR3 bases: TGTGCCAGCAGTAGCCCTGGGACAGTAAACTATGGCTACACCTTC.

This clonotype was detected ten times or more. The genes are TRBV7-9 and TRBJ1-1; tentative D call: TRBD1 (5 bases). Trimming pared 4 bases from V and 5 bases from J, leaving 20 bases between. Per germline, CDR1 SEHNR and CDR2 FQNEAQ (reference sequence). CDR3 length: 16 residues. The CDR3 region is CASSSHRTNMDTEAFF. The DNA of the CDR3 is TGTGCCAGCAGCTCCCACAGGACGAACATGGATACTGAAGCTTTCTTT.

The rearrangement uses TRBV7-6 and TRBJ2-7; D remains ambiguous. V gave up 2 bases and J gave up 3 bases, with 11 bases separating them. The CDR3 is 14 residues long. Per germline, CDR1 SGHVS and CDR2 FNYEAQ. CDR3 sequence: CASSLIAGLYEQYF. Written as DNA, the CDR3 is TGTGCCAGCAGCTTAATTGCAGGCCTCTACGAGCAGTACTTC. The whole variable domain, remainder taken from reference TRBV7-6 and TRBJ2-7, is GAGVSQSPRYKVTKRGQDVALRCDPISGHVSLYWYRQALGQGPEFLTYFNYEAQQDKSGLPNDRFSAERPEGSISTLTIQRTEQRDSAMYRCASSLIAGLYEQYFGPGTRLTVT.

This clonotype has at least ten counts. CDR3 nucleotide sequence: TGCGCCAGCAGCCGAGACAGGGGGGTTCAGCCCCAGCATTTT. As protein: CASSRDRGVQPQHF. The chain combines TRBV4-3 with TRBJ1-5, with 9 bases fitting TRBD1. V dropped 4 bases and J dropped 6; count of bases not matched to a gene: 4. CDR3 length: 14 amino acids. Germline CDR1 reads LGHNA; CDR2 reads YSLEER.

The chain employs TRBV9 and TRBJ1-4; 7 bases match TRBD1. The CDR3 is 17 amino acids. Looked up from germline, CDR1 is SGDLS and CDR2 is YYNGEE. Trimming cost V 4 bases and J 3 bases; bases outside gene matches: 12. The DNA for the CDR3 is TGTGCCAGCAGCCCAGGGGGTGGGGGCGCGGCTAATGAAAAACTGTTTTTT. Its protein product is CASSPGGGGAANEKLFF.

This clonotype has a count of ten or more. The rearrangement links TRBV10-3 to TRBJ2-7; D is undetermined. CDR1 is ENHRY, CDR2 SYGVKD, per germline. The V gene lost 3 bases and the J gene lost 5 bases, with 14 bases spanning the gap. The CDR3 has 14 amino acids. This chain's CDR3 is CAISDVRHQHEQYF. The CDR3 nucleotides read TGTGCCATCAGTGACGTTAGACACCAGCACGAGCAGTACTTC.

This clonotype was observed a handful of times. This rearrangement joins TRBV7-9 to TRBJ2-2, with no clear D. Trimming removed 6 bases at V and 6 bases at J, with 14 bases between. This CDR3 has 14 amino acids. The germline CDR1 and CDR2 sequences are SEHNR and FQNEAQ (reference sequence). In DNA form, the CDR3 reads TGTGCCAGCAGACGTTCGTGGGAACCCGGGGAGCTGTTTTTT. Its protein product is CASRRSWEPGELFF.

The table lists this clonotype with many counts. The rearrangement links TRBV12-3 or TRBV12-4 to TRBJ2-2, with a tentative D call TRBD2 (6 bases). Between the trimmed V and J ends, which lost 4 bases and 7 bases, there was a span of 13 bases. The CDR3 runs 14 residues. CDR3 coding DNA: TGTGCCAGCAGTTCGCGGGAAACGGGCGGGGAGCTGTTTTTT. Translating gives CASSSRETGGELFF.

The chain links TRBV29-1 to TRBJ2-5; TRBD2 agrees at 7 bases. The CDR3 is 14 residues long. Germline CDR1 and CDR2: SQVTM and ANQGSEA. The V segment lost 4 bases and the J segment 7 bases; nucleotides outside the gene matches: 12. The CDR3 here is CSVGAGASFGTQYF. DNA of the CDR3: TGCAGCGTTGGGGCGGGAGCATCCTTTGGGACCCAGTACTTC.

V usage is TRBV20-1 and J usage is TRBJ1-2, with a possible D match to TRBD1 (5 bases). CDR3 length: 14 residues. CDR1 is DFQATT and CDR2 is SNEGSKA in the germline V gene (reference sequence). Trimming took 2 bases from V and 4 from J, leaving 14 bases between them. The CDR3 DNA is TGCAGTGCTAGATGGGCCGGGGCCGGCTATGGCTACACCTTC. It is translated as CSARWAGAGYGYTF.

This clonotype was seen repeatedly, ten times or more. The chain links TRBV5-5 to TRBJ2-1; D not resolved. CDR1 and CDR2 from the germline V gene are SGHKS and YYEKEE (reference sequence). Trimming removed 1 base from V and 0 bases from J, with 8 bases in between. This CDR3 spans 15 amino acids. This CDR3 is CASSLSGVSYNEQFF. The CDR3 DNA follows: TGTGCCAGCAGCTTGTCAGGAGTCTCCTACAATGAGCAGTTCTTC.

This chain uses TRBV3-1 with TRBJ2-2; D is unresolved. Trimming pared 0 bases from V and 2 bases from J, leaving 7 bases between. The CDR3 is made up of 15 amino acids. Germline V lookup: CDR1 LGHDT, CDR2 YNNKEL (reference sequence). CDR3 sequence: CASSQEGHNTGELFF. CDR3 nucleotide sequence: TGTGCCAGCAGCCAAGAGGGCCACAACACCGGGGAGCTGTTTTTT.

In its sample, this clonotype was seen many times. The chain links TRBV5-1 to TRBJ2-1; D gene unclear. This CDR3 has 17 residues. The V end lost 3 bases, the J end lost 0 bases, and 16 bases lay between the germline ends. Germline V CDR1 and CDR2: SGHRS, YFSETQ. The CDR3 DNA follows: TGCGCCAGCAGCTCGACTGACTTCGTGAGCTCCTACAATGAGCAGTTCTTC. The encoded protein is CASSSTDFVSSYNEQFF.

The CDR3 coding sequence is TGTGCCAGCAGCTTTGCAGTGGGGATACAAGAGACCCAGTACTTC. This codes for CASSFAVGIQETQYF. The chain carries TRBV11-2 and TRBJ2-5; no definite D call. The V gene's germline CDR1 is SGHAT and CDR2 FQNNGV. The CDR3 covers 15 residues. V was pared by 3 bases and J by 2 bases, with 13 bases between.

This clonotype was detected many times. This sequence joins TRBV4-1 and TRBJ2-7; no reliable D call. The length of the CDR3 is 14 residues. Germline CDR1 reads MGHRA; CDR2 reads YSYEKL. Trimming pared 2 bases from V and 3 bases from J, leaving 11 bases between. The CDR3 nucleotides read TGCGCCAGCAGCCAAAACGCAGGCGACTACGAGCAGTACGTC. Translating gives CASSQNAGDYEQYV.

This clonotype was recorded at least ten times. The CDR3: CASRGGAFTDTQYF. The DNA for the CDR3 is TGTGCCAGCAGGGGGGGGGCGTTCACAGATACGCAGTATTTT. The chain is built from TRBV6-5 and TRBJ2-3, with a weak D call TRBD2 (7 bases). The CDR3 runs to 14 residues. Trimming took 6 bases from V and 2 from J, leaving 12 bases between them. Germline V gene data show CDR1 as MNHEY and CDR2 as SVGAGI.

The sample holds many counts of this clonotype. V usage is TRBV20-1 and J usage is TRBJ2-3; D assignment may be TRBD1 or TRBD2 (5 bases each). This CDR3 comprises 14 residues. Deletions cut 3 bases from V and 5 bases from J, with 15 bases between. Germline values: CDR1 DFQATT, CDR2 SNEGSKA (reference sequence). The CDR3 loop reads CSARIGVRGDTQYF. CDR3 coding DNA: TGCAGTGCTAGGATCGGGGTGAGGGGAGATACGCAGTATTTT.

CDR3 coding DNA: TGTGCCACCAGTGATTTCATGGGTCAAGCTTTCTTT. It encodes CATSDFMGQAFF. The J gene is TRBJ1-1, the V gene TRBV24-1; D uncertain. From germline, CDR1 is KGHDR and CDR2 SFDVKD. The V gene lost 1 base and the J gene lost 9 bases, with 8 bases spanning the gap. The CDR3 consists of 12 residues.

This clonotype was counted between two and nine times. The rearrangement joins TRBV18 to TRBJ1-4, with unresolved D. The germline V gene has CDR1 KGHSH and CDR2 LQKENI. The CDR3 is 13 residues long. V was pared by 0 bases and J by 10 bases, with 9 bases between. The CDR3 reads CASSPPQSGKLFF. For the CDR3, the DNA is TGTGCCAGCTCACCACCACAGTCTGGAAAACTGTTTTTT.

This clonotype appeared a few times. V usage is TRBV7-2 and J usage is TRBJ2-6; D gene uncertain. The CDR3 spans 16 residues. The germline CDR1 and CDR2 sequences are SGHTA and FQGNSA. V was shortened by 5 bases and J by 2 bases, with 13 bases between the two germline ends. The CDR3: CASSTQPGPGANVLTF. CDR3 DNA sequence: TGTGCCAGCAGCACCCAACCCGGGCCTGGGGCCAACGTCCTGACTTTC.

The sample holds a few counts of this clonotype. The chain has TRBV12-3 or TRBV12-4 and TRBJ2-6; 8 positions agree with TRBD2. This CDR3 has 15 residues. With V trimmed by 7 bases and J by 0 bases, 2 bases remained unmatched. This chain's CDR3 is CASTAGGSGANVLTF. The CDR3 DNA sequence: TGTGCCAGCACCGCGGGGGGCTCTGGGGCCAACGTCCTGACTTTC.

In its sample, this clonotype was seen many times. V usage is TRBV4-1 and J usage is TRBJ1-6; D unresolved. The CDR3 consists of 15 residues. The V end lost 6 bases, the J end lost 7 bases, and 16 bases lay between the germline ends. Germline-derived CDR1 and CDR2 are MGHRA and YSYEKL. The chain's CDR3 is CASRLEVGVNSPLHF. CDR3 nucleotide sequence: TGCGCCAGCAGACTTGAGGTCGGGGTGAATTCACCCCTCCACTTT.